This entry concerns a single T cell receptor (beta chain). The table came from immunoSEQ multiplex PCR; TCRdb's copy has only in-frame clones and leaves some out. The sample shows about 72,000 clones, roughly nine tenths of them seen only once. This CDR3 region has 17 residues. V dropped 2 bases and J dropped 10; count of bases not matched to a gene: 15. CDR1 is SGHKS, CDR2 YYEKEE, per germline (reference sequence). This sample was included in a study of siplizumab effects on memory and regulatory T cells. This rearrangement joins TRBV5-5 to TRBJ1-6; 7 bases are shared with TRBD1. Sample: CD8+ T cells sorted from blood. The sequence was obtained from a human donor in good health. The CDR3 bases are TGTGCCAGCAGCTTCAGGGGCCGACAGGGCTGGGGGTCACCCCTCCACTTT. It translates to CASSFRGRQGWGSPLHF.